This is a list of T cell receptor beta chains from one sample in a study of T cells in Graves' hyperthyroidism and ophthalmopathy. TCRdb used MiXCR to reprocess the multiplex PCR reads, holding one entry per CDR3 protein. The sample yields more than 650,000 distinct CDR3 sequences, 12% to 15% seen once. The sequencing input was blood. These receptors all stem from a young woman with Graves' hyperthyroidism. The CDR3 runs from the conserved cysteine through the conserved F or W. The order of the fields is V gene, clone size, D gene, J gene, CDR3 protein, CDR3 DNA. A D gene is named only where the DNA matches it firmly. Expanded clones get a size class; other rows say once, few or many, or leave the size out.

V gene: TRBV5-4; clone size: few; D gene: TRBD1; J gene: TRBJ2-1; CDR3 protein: CASSKDRGESSNEQFF; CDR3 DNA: TGTGCCAGCAGCAAGGACAGGGGGGAGAGTAGCAATGAGCAGTTCTTC
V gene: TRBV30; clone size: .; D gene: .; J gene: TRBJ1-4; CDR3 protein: CAWRGQGYEELFF; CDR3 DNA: TGTGCCTGGAGAGGGCAGGGATACGAAGAACTGTTTTTT
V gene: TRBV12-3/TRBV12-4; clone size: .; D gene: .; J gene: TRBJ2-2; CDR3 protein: CASSLGAFTGELFF; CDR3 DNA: TGTGCCAGCAGTTTAGGAGCGTTCACCGGGGAGCTGTTTTTT
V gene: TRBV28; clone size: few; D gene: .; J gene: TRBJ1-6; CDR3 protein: CASSPRAANSPLHF; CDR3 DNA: TGTGCCAGCAGTCCCCGGGCCGCTAATTCACCCCTCCACTTT
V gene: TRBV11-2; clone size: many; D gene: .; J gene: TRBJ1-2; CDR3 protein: CASSPLTGEGDTF; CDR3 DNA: TGTGCCAGCAGCCCACTAACCGGGGAAGGCGACACCTTC
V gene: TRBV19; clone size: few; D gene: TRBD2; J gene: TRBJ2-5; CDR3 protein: CASSIRTSGRQETQYF; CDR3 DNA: TGTGCCAGTAGTATCCGGACTAGCGGGAGGCAAGAGACCCAGTACTTC
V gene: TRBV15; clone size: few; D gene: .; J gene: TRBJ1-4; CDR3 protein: CATSRDLMNEKLFF; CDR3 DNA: TGTGCCACCAGCAGAGATTTAATGAACGAAAAACTGTTTTTT
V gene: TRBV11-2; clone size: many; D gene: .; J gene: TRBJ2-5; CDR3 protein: CASSPPGLQGRETQYF; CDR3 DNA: TGTGCCAGCAGCCCCCCGGGCCTACAGGGTCGGGAGACCCAGTACTTC
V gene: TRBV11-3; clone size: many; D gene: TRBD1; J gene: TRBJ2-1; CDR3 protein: CASSPWDRNNEQFF; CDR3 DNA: TGTGCCAGCAGCCCTTGGGACAGAAACAATGAGCAGTTCTTC
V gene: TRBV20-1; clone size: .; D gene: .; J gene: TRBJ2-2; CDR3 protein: CSASPGGRKNTGELFF; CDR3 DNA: TGCAGTGCTAGTCCTGGTGGGAGAAAGAACACCGGGGAGCTGTTTTTT
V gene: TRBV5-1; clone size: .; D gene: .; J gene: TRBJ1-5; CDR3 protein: CASSLGRQQPQHF; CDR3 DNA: TGCGCCAGCAGTTTGGGCCGGCAGCAGCCCCAGCATTTT
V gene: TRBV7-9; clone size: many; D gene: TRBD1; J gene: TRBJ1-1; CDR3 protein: CASSFQGAVTEAFF; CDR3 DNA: TGTGCCAGCAGCTTTCAGGGGGCGGTTACTGAAGCTTTCTTT
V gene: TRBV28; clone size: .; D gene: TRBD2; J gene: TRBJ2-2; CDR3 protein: CASSPPGLAGGELFF; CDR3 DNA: TGTGCCAGCAGTCCACCGGGACTAGCGGGCGGGGAGCTGTTTTTT
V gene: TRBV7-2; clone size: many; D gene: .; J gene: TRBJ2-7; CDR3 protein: CASSSGGQGASYEQYF; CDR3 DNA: TGTGCCAGCAGCTCAGGGGGGCAAGGAGCCTCCTACGAGCAGTACTTC
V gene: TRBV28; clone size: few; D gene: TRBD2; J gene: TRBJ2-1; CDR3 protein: CASHGRGSSYNEQFF; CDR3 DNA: TGTGCCAGCCATGGGCGGGGGAGCTCCTACAATGAGCAGTTCTTC
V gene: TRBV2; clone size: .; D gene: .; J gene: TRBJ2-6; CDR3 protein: CASRDTAVGANVLTF; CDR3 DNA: TGTGCCAGCAGGGATACGGCTGTTGGGGCCAACGTCCTGACTTTC
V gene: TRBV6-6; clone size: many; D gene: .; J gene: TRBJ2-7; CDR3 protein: CASSYSFEYEQYF; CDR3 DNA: TGTGCCAGCAGTTACTCGTTCGAGTACGAGCAGTACTTC
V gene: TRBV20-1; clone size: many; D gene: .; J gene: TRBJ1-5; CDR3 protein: CSAIDRPDQPQHF; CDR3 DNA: TGCAGTGCTATTGACAGACCCGATCAGCCCCAGCATTTT
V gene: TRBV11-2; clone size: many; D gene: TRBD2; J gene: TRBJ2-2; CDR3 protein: CASSLRSLGLAAKGGLTGELFF; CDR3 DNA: TGTGCCAGCAGCTTAAGGTCCCTAGGCCTAGCGGCGAAGGGAGGTCTAACCGGGGAGCTGTTTTTT
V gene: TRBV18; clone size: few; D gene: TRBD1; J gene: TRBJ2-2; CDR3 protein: CASSNPGQGPSGELFF; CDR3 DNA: TGTGCCAGCTCCAACCCGGGACAGGGACCTTCCGGGGAGCTGTTTTTT
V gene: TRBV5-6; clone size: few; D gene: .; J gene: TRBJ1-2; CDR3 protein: CASSKGQQSNYGYTF; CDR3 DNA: TGTGCCAGCAGCAAGGGACAACAGTCTAACTATGGCTACACCTTC
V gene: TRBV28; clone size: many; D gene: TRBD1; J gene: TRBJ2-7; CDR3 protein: CASTPGGQGARQYF; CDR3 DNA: TGTGCCAGCACCCCGGGTGGACAGGGGGCTCGGCAGTACTTC
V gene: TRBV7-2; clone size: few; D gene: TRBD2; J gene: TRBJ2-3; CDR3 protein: CASSPGLAGGSADTQYF; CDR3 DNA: TGTGCCAGCAGCCCGGGACTAGCGGGAGGATCGGCAGATACGCAGTATTTT
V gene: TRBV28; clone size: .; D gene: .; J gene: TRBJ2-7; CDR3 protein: CASLPRDSGPYEQYF; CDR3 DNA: TGTGCCAGCCTCCCGCGGGATAGCGGACCCTACGAGCAGTACTTC
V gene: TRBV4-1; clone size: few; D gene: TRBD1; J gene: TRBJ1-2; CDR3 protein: CASSQGGGWGYTF; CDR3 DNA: TGCGCCAGCAGCCAAGGAGGGGGCTGGGGCTACACCTTC
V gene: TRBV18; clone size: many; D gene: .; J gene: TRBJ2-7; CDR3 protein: CASSPLPEYEQYF; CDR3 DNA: TGTGCCAGCTCACCATTGCCGGAGTACGAGCAGTACTTC
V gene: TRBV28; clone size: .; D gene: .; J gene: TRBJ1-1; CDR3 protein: CASRHDAYTEAFF; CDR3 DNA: TGTGCCAGCAGACATGACGCTTACACTGAAGCTTTCTTT
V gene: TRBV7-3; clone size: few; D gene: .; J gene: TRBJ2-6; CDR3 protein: CASSLKGGTANVLTF; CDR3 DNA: TGTGCCAGCAGCTTAAAGGGGGGTACGGCCAACGTCCTGACTTTC
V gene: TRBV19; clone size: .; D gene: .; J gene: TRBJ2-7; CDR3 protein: CASRPPAGYEQYF; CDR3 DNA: TGTGCCAGTCGCCCACCGGCCGGGTACGAGCAGTACTTC
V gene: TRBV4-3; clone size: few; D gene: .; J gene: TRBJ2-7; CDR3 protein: CASSQETLGHEQYF; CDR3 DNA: TGCGCCAGCAGCCAAGAGACTCTGGGCCACGAGCAGTACTTC
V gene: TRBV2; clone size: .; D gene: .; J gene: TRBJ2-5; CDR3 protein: CASTARGQETQYF; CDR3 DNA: TGTGCCAGCACGGCGCGGGGACAAGAGACCCAGTACTTC
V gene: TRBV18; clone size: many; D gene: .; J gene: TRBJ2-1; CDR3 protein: CASSPYNGSPNEQFF; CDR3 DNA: TGTGCCAGCTCACCTTATAACGGGAGCCCGAATGAGCAGTTCTTC
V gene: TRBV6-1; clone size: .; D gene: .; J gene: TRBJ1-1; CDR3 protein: CASTSPIGNTEAFF; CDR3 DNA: TGTGCCAGCACTTCACCCATCGGGAACACTGAAGCTTTCTTT
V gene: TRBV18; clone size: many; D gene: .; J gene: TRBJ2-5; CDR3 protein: CASSSNLGDQETQYF; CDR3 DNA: TGTGCCAGCTCATCGAACTTGGGGGACCAAGAGACCCAGTACTTC
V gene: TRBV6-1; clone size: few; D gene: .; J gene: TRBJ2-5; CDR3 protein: CASSLWTLDQETQYF; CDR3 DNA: TGTGCCAGCAGTTTGTGGACCCTCGATCAAGAGACCCAGTACTTC
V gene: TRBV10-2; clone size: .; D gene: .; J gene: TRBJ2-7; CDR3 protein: CASSDPGNYEQYF; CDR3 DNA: TGCGCCAGCAGCGACCCCGGCAACTACGAGCAGTACTTC
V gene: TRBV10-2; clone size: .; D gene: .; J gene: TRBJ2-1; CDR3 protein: CASSESARRGEQFF; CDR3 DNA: TGCGCCAGCAGTGAGTCGGCCCGGAGGGGTGAGCAGTTCTTC
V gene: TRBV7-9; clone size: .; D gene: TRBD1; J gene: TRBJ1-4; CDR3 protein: CASSARTGSEKLFF; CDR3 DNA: TGTGCCAGCAGCGCCAGGACAGGTAGCGAAAAACTGTTTTTT
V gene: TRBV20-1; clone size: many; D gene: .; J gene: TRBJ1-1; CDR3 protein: CSARDTPRGTEAFF; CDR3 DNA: TGCAGTGCTAGAGATACTCCAAGAGGCACTGAAGCTTTCTTT
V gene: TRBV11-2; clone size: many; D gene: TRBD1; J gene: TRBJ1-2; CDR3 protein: CASSPRTGRFIGYGYTF; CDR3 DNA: TGTGCCAGCAGCCCGAGGACAGGGCGTTTCATCGGCTATGGCTACACCTTC
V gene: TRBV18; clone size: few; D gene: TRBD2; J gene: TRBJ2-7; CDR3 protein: CASSPPGSGSARYEQYF; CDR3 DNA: TGTGCCAGCTCACCACCAGGAAGCGGGAGCGCTAGGTACGAGCAGTACTTC
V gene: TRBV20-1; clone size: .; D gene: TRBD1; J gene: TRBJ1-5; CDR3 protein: CSAGGQGNQPQHF; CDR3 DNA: TGCAGTGCTGGGGGACAGGGGAATCAGCCCCAGCATTTT
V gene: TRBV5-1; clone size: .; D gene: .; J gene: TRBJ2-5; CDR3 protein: CASSWDHRELETQYF; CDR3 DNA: TGCGCCAGCAGCTGGGACCACAGGGAATTAGAGACCCAGTACTTC
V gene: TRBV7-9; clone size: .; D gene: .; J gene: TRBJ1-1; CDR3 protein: CASRLTGGDTEAFF; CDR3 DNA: TGTGCCAGCAGGCTGACAGGCGGCGACACTGAAGCTTTCTTT
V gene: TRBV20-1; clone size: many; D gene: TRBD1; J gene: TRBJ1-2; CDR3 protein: CSARPDPGQPNYGYTF; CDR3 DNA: TGCAGTGCTAGACCTGATCCGGGACAGCCTAACTATGGCTACACCTTC
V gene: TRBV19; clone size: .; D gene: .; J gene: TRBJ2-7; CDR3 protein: CASSRQAVTYEQYF; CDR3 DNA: TGTGCCAGTAGTAGGCAGGCTGTTACCTACGAGCAGTACTTC
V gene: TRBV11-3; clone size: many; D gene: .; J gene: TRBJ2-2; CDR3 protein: CASSQKRSTGELFF; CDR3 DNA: TGTGCCAGCAGCCAAAAAAGGAGCACCGGGGAGCTGTTTTTT
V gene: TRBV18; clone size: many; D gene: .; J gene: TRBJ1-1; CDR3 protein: CASSIMADGTEAFF; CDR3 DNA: TGTGCCAGCTCGATAATGGCGGACGGGACTGAAGCTTTCTTT